This entry is about one T cell receptor (beta chain). Which antigen it targets is not known. Qualities for individual bases were not recorded, and no much larger clone is one base off. The library came from the immunoSEQ multiplex PCR assay. The original methods were these. A statistical classification framework was built for diagnosing cytomegalovirus status from the catalog of TCR beta chain sequences. In its TCRdb copy, this immuneACCESS table keeps in-frame sequences only and misses some clones. Where compared with another copy, unresolved V genes explain less than half of these, and the others have no known cause. V and J calls and clone size follow that table, whereas D and trimming were derived from the DNA. A total of tens of thousands of clones appear in this sample, 85% of them only once. The leading ten clones occupy 20% to 25% of the sample. This sample was included in a study of cytomegalovirus exposure and HLA in healthy donors (TCRdb year 2017). About the investigation overall: According to a later analysis, the roughly 130 validation repertoires were produced on the same platform as the 666 repertoires of the first cohort. The study combined high-throughput TCR immunosequencing, statistical association of individual TCRs with disease status, and machine learning to predict cytomegalovirus infection status. Besides the first cohort of approximately 670 subjects, a separate validation cohort made up of roughly 120 different subjects was used. The study aimed to test whether cataloging public T cell receptors could reveal signatures of past pathogen exposure.

The investigation overall reported the following: The validation cohort had no HLA typing available for a later analysis, so co-occurrence within that cohort was assessed over all 110 or so repertoires. Across donors, most TCR sequences were observed very rarely, whereas some public TCRs were present in many individuals. According to the authors, the approach could potentially be generalized to other disease states and immunological phenotypes. Three of the identified cytomegalovirus-associated TCR beta chains were confirmed in vitro to be specific for cytomegalovirus antigens. In the study, 150 to 200 TCR beta chains were listed as associated with cytomegalovirus. In both the original and validation cohorts, the classifier was reported to diagnose cytomegalovirus status with high specificity and sensitivity. Of the cluster scores, approximately 94% were above 0 in a later analysis, which found that TCRs clustered in the first cohort also tended to co-occur in the approximately 110 validation repertoires.

Donors formed part of the validation cohort, which comprised 120 or so subjects and was distinct from the first cohort of some 700 subjects. The sequence was obtained from a man between 18 and 35 years old in good health and CMV-seropositive. Sequencing input: PBMCs.

CDR3 protein: CASSPLERGFGEQFF. The DNA reads TGTGCCAGCTCACCCCTAGAAAGGGGATTTGGCGAGCAGTTCTTC. The chain uses TRBV18 and TRBJ2-1; the D segment could be TRBD1, given 5 matching bases. V and J lose 3 bases and 10 bases, and a span of 19 bases separates them. The CDR3 numbers 15 residues from cysteine through phenylalanine. The read is trimmed to its CDR3 DNA, 45 bases read in frame from base 1. In the germline V gene, CDR1 corresponds to KGHSH and CDR2 to LQKENI.